The sequence of this T cell receptor beta chain was determined in a study of T cell repertoires in cytomegalovirus infection. About the research overall: Indications came from public TCR beta signatures; they pointed to CMV infection and to a matching HLA type. Points from the study as a whole: Ex vivo, HLA-C-restricted CMV-specific TCR beta clonotypes prevailed over the rest of the response. Identification of carriers of CMV plus the relevant HLA was achieved through cumulative public TCR beta family frequency.

TCRdb re-derived calls from the reads in MiXCR, one entry per CDR3 protein. The sample holds some 220,000 distinct CDR3 sequences, 9% to 15% seen once. The CDR3 is 15 amino acids. Germline trimming cut 1 base from V and 3 bases from J; bases unmatched to any gene: 2. This clonotype was detected ten times or more. Its antigen is unidentified. The V call is TRBV12-3 or TRBV12-4, the J call TRBJ2-3, with TRBD1 matching 9 bases. The sample was PBMCs. This TCR was sampled from a human donor in good health (CMV status not recorded). Some clones in this sample may be carry-over from other donors' samples. The CDR3 DNA is TGTGCCAGCAGTTTAGAGACAGGGGGAACAGATACGCAGTATTTT. This translates into CASSLETGGTDTQYF.